This T cell receptor (beta chain) was recorded in a study of blood T cell repertoires in COVID-19. Study information: From the United States, Italy and Spain came samples of acute and convalescent COVID-19. From T cells, B-cell-depleted T cells, or PBMCs came the material, which was cDNA or gDNA.

Original methodology: Estimation of nucleated cell counts was performed using reference gene primer amplification. Clones were sequenced by immunoSEQ multiplex PCR, and TCRdb holds only the in-frame ones, with some missing. V, J and clone size reflect that table, while D and trimming were determined from the DNA. The data contain 61,000 or so clones, 88% of them singletons. Deletions cut 5 bases from V and 4 bases from J, with 6 bases between. CDR3 length equals 12 residues. Germline CDR1 reads LNHDA; CDR2 reads SQIVND (reference sequence). Sequencing was done on a sample of peripheral blood. This chain joins TRBV19 and TRBJ2-4, with D hard to call. The receptor comes from a woman aged 45-59 years with active or convalescent COVID-19. This CDR3 reads CASSYEKNIQYF. In DNA form, the CDR3 reads TGTGCCAGTAGTTACGAGAAAAACATTCAGTACTTC.